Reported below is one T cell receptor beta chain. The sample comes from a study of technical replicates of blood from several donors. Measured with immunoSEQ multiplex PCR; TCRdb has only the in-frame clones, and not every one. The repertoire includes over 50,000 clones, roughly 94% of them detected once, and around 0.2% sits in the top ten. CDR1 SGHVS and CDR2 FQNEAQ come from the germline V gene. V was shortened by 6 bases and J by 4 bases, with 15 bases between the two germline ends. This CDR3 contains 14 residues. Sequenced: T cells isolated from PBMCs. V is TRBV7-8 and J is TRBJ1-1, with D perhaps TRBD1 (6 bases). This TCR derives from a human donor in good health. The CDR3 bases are TGTGCCAGCAGTACTAACAGGGCCCCCACTGAAGCTTTCTTT. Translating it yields CASSTNRAPTEAFF.